The 10 T cell receptor beta chains presented below share a single source sample, sequenced in a study of shared clonotypes between healthy human individuals. Sequenced by immunoSEQ multiplex PCR; TCRdb stores in-frame clones only, minus some. This table holds around 610,000 clones, 95% to 97% found once. CD45RO-negative CD8 cells positively selected for CCR7 made up the naive population, which excluded terminally differentiated effector memory CD45RA+ cells. The sample comprised naive CD8+ T cells sorted from blood. The receptor source for this set is a woman aged 25 to 39 in good health.

The V gene is TRBV2, the J gene TRBJ2-7; 8 nucleotides align to TRBD1. The CDR3 contains 16 residues. V lost 4 bases and J lost 5; bases outside the gene matches: 13. Germline V lookup: CDR1 SNHLY, CDR2 FYNNEI. The CDR3 DNA reads as TGTGCCAGCAGTGGGGCGAGGGCAGGGGGCCGCGACGAGCAGTACTTC. This encodes CASSGARAGGRDEQYF.

The rearrangement links TRBV5-6 to TRBJ2-1; 8 bases map to TRBD2. This CDR3 is 15 amino acids long. Losses at the gene ends were 5 bases for V and 7 bases for J; bases not matched to a gene: 11. Germline V gene lookup returns CDR1 SGHDT and CDR2 YYEEEE. In DNA form, the CDR3 reads TGTGCCAGCAGGCTGTCATTAGCGGGAACGAATGAGCAGTTCTTC. Translation gives CASRLSLAGTNEQFF.

The V gene is TRBV7-9, the J gene TRBJ2-2; 12 bases are a match to TRBD2. This CDR3 contains 18 residues. Germline V lookup: CDR1 SEHNR, CDR2 FQNEAQ (reference sequence). V trimming: 4 bases; J trimming: 0 bases; junction bases outside the gene matches: 6. CDR3 loop: CASSSGGTSGSNTGELFF. CDR3 nucleotides: TGTGCCAGCAGCTCAGGGGGGACTAGCGGGTCGAACACCGGGGAGCTGTTTTTT.

CDR3 region: CASSQDRLIGGVSNYGYTF. CDR3 nucleotide sequence: TGCGCCAGCAGCCAAGATAGGTTGATTGGCGGAGTAAGCAACTATGGCTACACCTTC. The chain joins TRBV4-1 to TRBJ1-2; D remains unclear. Trimming took off 0 bases at V and 2 bases at J, with 22 bases between the two ends. This CDR3 is 19 amino acids long. Germline lookup yields CDR1 MGHRA and CDR2 YSYEKL.

The chain recombines TRBV9 with TRBJ2-1; TRBD1 aligns across 7 bases. CDR1 and CDR2 from the germline V gene are SGDLS and YYNGEE. This CDR3 contains 12 residues. V lost 3 bases and J lost 14; bases outside the gene matches: 8. In DNA form, the CDR3 reads TGTGCCAGCAGCGGGACCGGGACAGAGAAGTTCTTC. It encodes CASSGTGTEKFF.

J is TRBJ1-1 and V is TRBV29-1; tentative D call: TRBD1 (5 bases). The CDR3 spans 13 residues. The V end lost 4 bases, the J end lost 4 bases, and 13 bases lay between the germline ends. Germline CDR1 reads SQVTM; CDR2 reads ANQGSEA. CDR3 amino acids: CSVVEGIVTEAFF. The CDR3 DNA reads as TGCAGCGTTGTAGAGGGGATAGTCACTGAAGCTTTCTTT.

This chain links TRBV4-1 with TRBJ2-1; D is ambiguous. The V gene's germline CDR1 is MGHRA and CDR2 YSYEKL. Trimming cost V 4 bases and J 6 bases, with 16 bases left between them. The CDR3 has 15 amino acids. CDR3 amino acids: CASSPQQSVSNEQFF. CDR3 DNA: TGCGCCAGCAGCCCTCAGCAGTCCGTCTCCAATGAGCAGTTCTTC.

This chain joins TRBV27 and TRBJ2-7; D uncertain. This CDR3 is built from 16 residues. Germline V gene lookup returns CDR1 MNHEY and CDR2 SMNVEV (reference sequence). The germline V and J ends were trimmed by 5 bases and 7 bases, with 24 bases remaining between them. CDR3 loop: CASSPTPVLLTGEQYF. The DNA for the CDR3 is TGTGCCAGCAGTCCCACCCCCGTCTTATTAACCGGGGAGCAGTACTTC.

V is TRBV5-6 and J is TRBJ1-4; no clear D. CDR3 length: 15 amino acids. V gave up 4 bases and J gave up 8 bases, with 18 bases separating them. Germline CDR1 and CDR2: SGHDT and YYEEEE. The CDR3 region has the DNA TGTGCCAGCAGCCCACCGGGGAGGGTACGAGAAAAACTGTTTTTT. Translation gives CASSPPGRVREKLFF.

The CDR3 DNA follows: TGTGCCAGCAGCTTAGAAATACAGCGGGAGGGTGGCAATGAGCAGTTCTTC. Translating gives CASSLEIQREGGNEQFF. The rearrangement joins TRBV7-8 to TRBJ2-1, with 10 nucleotides matching TRBD2. CDR3 length equals 17 residues. Trimming took 1 base from V and 6 from J; bases not matched to a gene: 9. The germline CDR1 and CDR2 sequences are SGHVS and FQNEAQ.